The 3 T cell receptor beta chains below all came from one sample that was sequenced in a study of blood T cells in healthy people across ages. A second about 7 to 11 cycle PCR used barcoded and J-beta primers. TCRdb reanalysed the 5' RACE reads using MiXCR and keeps one entry per CDR3 protein. The sample includes 600,000 or so distinct CDR3 sequences, approximately 30% of them seen just once. The sequencing sample was made of blood. The receptors were sampled from a woman at least 80 years old in good health.

With regard to this clonotype: With a much larger clone just one base away, this may be a read error. The J gene is TRBJ2-7, the V gene TRBV20-1, with TRBD2 matching over 9 bases. CDR3 length equals 14 residues. Trimming cost V 4 bases and J 7 bases; bases outside gene matches: 11. CDR1 is DFQATT, CDR2 SNEGSKA, per germline (reference sequence). CDR3: CSATGTSRVNEQYF. In nucleotides, the CDR3 is TGCAGTGCTACCGGGACTAGCCGTGTCAATGAGCAGTACTTC.

Only a few counts were recorded for this clonotype. The chain employs TRBV7-9 and TRBJ1-1; tentatively, D is TRBD1 (6 bases). V was trimmed by 7 bases and J by 1 base, leaving 19 bases between them. Germline V gene data show CDR1 as SEHNR and CDR2 as FQNEAQ (reference sequence). The CDR3 has 16 amino acids. CDR3 sequence reads: CASTSHRNRENTEAFF. The CDR3 bases are TGTGCCAGCACCTCCCACCGGAACAGGGAGAACACTGAAGCTTTCTTT. The variable domain in full, completed from reference TRBV7-9 and TRBJ1-1, reads DTGVSQNPRHKITKRGQNVTFRCDPISEHNRLYWYRQTLGQGPEFLTYFQNEAQLEKSRLLSDRFSAERPKGSFSTLEIQRTEQGDSAMYLCASTSHRNRENTEAFFGQGTRLTVV.

V and J are TRBV6-2 or TRBV6-3 and TRBJ2-4; unclear D gene. The CDR3 runs 16 residues. Per germline, CDR1 MNHEY and CDR2 SVGEGT. V was shortened by 0 bases and J by 13 bases, with 22 bases between the two germline ends. CDR3 protein: CASSYSNPSSYNEQYF. As DNA, the CDR3 is TGTGCCAGCAGTTACTCGAATCCGAGCTCCTACAATGAGCAGTACTTC.